The clone carrying this TCR beta chain has ten or more counts. Its antigen is unidentified. CDR3 length: 16 amino acids. The ends were cut back, 4 bases at V and 2 bases at J, with 19 bases in the middle. Germline V lookup: CDR1 SGDLS, CDR2 YYNGEE. By quantitative 5'-RACE with molecular barcodes, the TCR beta libraries were made. MiXCR, applied by TCRdb to the 5' RACE reads, yields one record per CDR3 protein. The table includes tens of thousands of distinct CDR3 sequences, about 2.5% detected once. The sample comes from a study of CD8 T cells in ankylosing spondylitis. Study-wide results and limits: Several of the motif variants were reported before in synovial fluid and blood from reactive arthritis. A TCR beta motif of eight or nine highly homologous variants seemed to mark ankylosing spondylitis blood.

Sequencing was done on a sample of blood, either unsorted or a sorted T cell fraction (not recorded which). This TCR was sampled from a male donor with ankylosing spondylitis or in good health (not recorded which). This chain links TRBV9 with TRBJ2-7, with D perhaps matching TRBD1 or TRBD2 (6 bases each). CDR3 DNA sequence: TGTGCCAGCAGCTCTACCTATCGGGGGCTCCCCTACGAGCAGTACTTC. It is translated as CASSSTYRGLPYEQYF.